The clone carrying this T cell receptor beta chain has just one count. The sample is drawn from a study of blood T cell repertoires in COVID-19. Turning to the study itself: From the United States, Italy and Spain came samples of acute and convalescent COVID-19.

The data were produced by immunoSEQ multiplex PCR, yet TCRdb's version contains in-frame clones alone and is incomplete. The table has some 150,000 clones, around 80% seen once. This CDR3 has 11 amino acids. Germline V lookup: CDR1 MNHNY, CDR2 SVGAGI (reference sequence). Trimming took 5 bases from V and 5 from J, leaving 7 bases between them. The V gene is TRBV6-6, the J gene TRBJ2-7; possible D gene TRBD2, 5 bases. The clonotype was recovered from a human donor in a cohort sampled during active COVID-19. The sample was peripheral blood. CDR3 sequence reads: CASSLRDEQYF. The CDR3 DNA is TGTGCCAGCAGTCTGCGGGACGAGCAGTACTTC.